This T cell receptor (beta chain) was found in a study of T cells in Graves' hyperthyroidism and ophthalmopathy. This CDR3 has 14 amino acids. From germline, CDR1 is DFQATT and CDR2 SNEGSKA (reference sequence). Trimming took 2 bases from V and 5 from J; bases not matched to a gene: 4. Amplification yielded TCR beta CDR3 regions, with RNA transcripts as the source. A set of HTBI primers served as the primers for a first-round RT-PCR of the TCR CDR3. TCRdb independently ran MiXCR on the multiplex PCR reads; one entry per CDR3 protein. Among 350,000 to 400,000 distinct CDR3 sequences listed, under 15% were seen once. Whole-study findings and limits: The model foresaw ophthalmopathy a median roughly 6 months prior to onset.

This clonotype has at least ten counts. Its antigen is as yet unknown. The study enrolled patients aged 18 to 65 with newly diagnosed hyperthyroidism of under 2 months' duration. Exclusion of patients followed from uncontrolled infection, other autoimmune disease, pregnancy or lactation. Every diagnosis used clinical symptoms, serum thyroxine and TRAb, thyroid ultrasound and orbital computed tomography. Sequencing was carried out using blood. The sequence was collected from a woman aged 25 to 39 with Graves' hyperthyroidism. The rearrangement joins TRBV20-1 to TRBJ2-1; 9 positions match TRBD2. The DNA of the CDR3 is TGCAGTGCTAGAAGCGGGAGGAGCCACAATGAGCAGTTCTTC. Protein product: CSARSGRSHNEQFF.